The 2 T cell receptor beta chains below were found in one sample sequenced in a study of shared clonotypes between healthy human individuals (TCRdb year 2020). Receptor amplification or capture employed the immunoSEQ multiplex PCR assay. The table was pulled from immuneACCESS by TCRdb, which kept in-frame rearrangements only. Such tables lose some clones; where checked, under half of the loss comes from unresolved V genes, and the rest has no known cause. This sample has approximately 470,000 clones in its table, and around four fifths of those were observed once. Approximately 12% of the sample is held by the ten biggest clonotypes. The sample taken for sequencing was PBMCs. The receptors were gathered from a woman aged 40-49 years in good health. Some clones in this sample may be carry-over from other donors' samples.

This chain uses TRBV18 with TRBJ1-1; the D is unclear. Per the germline V gene, CDR1 is KGHSH and CDR2 is LQKENI. Trimming removed 3 bases from V and 4 bases from J, with 12 bases in between. The CDR3 runs 14 residues. The CDR3: CASSPPNRGTEAFF. CDR3 sequence (DNA): TGTGCCAGCTCACCTCCGAACCGGGGCACTGAAGCTTTCTTT.

The chain links TRBV19 to TRBJ2-1; 8 positions match TRBD2. This CDR3 has 13 amino acids. V was pared by 7 bases and J by 5 bases, with 4 bases of the junction left unmatched. CDR1 and CDR2 (germline): LNHDA, SQIVND (reference sequence). This CDR3 reads CASTGAGDNEQFF. The CDR3 bases are TGTGCCAGTACAGGAGCGGGAGACAATGAGCAGTTCTTC.